The clone carrying this TCR beta chain was counted a few times. The sample comes from a study of blood T cell repertoires in COVID-19. Looking at the study overall: Donors in the United States, Italy and Spain gave samples during acute or convalescent COVID-19. Sources were T cells, B-cell-depleted T cells, or PBMCs; the material itself was cDNA or gDNA.

Source study methods: Estimation of nucleated cell counts relied on the amplification of reference gene primers. Profiled with immunoSEQ multiplex PCR; TCRdb holds only in-frame clones, not every one. That table furnishes V, J and clone size, whereas the DNA furnished D and trimming. The sample holds 240,000 or so clones, around 84% seen once. Per the germline V gene, CDR1 is SNHLY and CDR2 is FYNNEI. The CDR3 contains 14 residues. With 7 bases clipped from V and 0 bases from J, the junction kept 5 bases outside the gene matches. The receptor's source is a woman under 30 with acute or convalescent COVID-19. This chain joins TRBV2 and TRBJ1-1; 7 bases line up with TRBD1. The sequenced sample consisted of peripheral blood. DNA of the CDR3: TGTGCCAGCACCAAGACAGGGATGAACACTGAAGCTTTCTTT. Its protein is CASTKTGMNTEAFF.